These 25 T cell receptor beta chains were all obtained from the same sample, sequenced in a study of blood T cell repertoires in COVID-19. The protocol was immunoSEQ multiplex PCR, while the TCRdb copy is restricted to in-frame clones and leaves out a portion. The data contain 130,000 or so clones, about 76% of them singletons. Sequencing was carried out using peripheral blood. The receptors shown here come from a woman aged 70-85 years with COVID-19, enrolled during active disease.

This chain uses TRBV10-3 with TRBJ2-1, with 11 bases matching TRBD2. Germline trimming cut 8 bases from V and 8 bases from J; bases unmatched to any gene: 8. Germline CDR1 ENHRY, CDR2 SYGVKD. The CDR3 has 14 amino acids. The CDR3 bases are TGTGCCATCCGTAGCGGGGGGGCCTCGGATGAGCAGTTCTTC. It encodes CAIRSGGASDEQFF.

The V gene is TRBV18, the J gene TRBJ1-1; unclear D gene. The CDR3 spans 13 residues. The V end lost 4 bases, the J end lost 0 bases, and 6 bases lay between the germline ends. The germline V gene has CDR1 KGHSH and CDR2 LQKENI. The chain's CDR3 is CASSQTMNTEAFF. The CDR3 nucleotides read TGTGCCAGCTCACAGACAATGAACACTGAAGCTTTCTTT.

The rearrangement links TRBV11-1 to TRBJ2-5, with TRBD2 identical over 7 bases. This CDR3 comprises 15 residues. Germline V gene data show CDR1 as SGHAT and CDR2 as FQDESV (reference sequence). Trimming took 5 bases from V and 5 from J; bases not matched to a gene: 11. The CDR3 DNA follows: TGTGCCAGCAGCCGGGGAGCGGGGCATGAGGAGACCCAGTACTTC. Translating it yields CASSRGAGHEETQYF.

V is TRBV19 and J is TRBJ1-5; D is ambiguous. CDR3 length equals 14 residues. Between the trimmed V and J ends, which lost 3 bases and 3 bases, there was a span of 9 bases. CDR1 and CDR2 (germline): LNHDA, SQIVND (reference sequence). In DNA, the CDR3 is TGTGCCAGTAGTATTGAGCGGAACAATCAGCCCCAGCATTTT. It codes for CASSIERNNQPQHF.

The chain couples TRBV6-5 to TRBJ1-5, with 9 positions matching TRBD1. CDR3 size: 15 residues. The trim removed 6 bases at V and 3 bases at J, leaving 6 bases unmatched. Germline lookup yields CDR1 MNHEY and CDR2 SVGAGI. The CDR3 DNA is TGTGCCAGCAGACAGACAGGGGGTGACAATCAGCCCCAGCATTTT. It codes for CASRQTGGDNQPQHF.

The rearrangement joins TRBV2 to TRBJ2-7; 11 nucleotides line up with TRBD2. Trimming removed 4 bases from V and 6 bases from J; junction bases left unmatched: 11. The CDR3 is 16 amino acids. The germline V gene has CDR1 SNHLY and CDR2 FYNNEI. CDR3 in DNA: TGTGCCAGCAGTGGATCCCGGACTAGCGGGCGTCCCGAGCAGTACTTC. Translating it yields CASSGSRTSGRPEQYF.

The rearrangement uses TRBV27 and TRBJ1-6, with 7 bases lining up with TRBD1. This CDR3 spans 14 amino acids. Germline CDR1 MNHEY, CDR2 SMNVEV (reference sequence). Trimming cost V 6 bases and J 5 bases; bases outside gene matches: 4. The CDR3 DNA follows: TGTGCCAGCAGGGCGGGACAGCATAATTCACCCCTCCACTTT. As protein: CASRAGQHNSPLHF.

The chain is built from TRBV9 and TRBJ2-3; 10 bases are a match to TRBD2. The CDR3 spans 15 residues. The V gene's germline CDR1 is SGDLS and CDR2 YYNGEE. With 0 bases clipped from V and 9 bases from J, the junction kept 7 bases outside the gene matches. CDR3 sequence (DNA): TGTGCCAGCAGCGTAGTAAGCGGGGGGGCGAACACGCAGTATTTT. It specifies CASSVVSGGANTQYF.

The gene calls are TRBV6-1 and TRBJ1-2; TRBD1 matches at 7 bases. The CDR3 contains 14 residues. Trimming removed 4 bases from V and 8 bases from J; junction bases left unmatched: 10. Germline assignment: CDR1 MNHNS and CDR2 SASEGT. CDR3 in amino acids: CASSAETGAGGYTF. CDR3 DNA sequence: TGTGCCAGCAGTGCGGAAACAGGGGCAGGAGGCTACACCTTC.

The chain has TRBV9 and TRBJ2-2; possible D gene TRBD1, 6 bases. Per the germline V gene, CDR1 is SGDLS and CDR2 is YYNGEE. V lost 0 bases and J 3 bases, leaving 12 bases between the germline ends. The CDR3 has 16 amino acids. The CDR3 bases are TGTGCCAGCAGCGTAGTTGGGGGCGCGGACACCGGGGAGCTGTTTTTT. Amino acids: CASSVVGGADTGELFF.

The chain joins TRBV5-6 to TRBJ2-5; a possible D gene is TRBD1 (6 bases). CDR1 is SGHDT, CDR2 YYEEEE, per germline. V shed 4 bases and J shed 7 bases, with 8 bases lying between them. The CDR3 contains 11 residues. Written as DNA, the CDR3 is TGTGCCAGCAGCCTAGGGGGGACCCAGTACTTC. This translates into CASSLGGTQYF.

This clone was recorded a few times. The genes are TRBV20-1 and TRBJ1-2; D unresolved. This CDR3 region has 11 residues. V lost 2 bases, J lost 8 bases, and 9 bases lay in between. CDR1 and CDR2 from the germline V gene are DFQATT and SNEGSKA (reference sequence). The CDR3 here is CSARLGSGYTF. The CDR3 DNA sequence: TGCAGTGCTAGACTCGGGTCCGGCTACACCTTC.

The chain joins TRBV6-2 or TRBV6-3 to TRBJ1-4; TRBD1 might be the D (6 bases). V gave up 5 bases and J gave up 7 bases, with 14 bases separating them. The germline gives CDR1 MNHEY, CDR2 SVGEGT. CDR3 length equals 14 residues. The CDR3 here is CASSGDMSSEKLFF. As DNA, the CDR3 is TGTGCCAGCAGTGGGGACATGTCGAGTGAAAAACTGTTTTTT.

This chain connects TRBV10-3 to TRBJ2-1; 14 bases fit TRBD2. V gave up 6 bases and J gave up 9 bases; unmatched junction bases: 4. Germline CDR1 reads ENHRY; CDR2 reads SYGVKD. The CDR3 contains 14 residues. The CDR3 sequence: CAIRTSGGAGEQFF. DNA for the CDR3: TGTGCCATCAGGACTAGCGGGGGGGCGGGTGAGCAGTTCTTC.

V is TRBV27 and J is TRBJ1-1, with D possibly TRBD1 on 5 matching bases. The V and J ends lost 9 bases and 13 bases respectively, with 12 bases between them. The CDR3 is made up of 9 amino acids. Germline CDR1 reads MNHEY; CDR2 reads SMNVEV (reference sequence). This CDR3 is CASSGTLFF. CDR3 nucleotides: TGTGCCAGTTCCGGGACTCTTTTCTTT.

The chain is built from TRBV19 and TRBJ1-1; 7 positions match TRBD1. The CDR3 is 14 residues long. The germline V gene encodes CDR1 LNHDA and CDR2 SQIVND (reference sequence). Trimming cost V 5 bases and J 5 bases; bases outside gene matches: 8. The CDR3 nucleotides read TGTGCCAGTAGTTCGTGGACAGGAAGGACTGAAGCTTTCTTT. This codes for CASSSWTGRTEAFF.

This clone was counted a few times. CDR3 DNA sequence: TGTGCCATCAGTGAGTCTCTAGGAACCACCTTC. Its translation: CAISESLGTTF. The chain employs TRBV10-3 and TRBJ1-2; D is undetermined. CDR1 is ENHRY and CDR2 is SYGVKD in the germline V gene. There are 11 residues in the CDR3. With 0 bases removed from V and 13 bases from J, the gap between germline ends came to 9 bases.

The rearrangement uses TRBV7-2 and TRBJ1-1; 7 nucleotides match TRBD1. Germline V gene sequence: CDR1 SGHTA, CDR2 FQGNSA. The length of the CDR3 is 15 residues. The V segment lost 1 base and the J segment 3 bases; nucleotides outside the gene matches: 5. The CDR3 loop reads CASSLVGGADTEAFF. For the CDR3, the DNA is TGTGCCAGCAGCTTAGTAGGGGGCGCGGACACTGAAGCTTTCTTT.

The CDR3 DNA sequence: TGTGCCAGCAGCAAGGGACAGAGCCCTTTCCAGCAAGAGACCCAGTACTTC. Protein sequence: CASSKGQSPFQQETQYF. This chain uses TRBV5-6 with TRBJ2-5, with 7 bases matching TRBD1. Germline CDR1 is SGHDT and CDR2 is YYEEEE. The CDR3 sequence is 17 residues long. The trim removed 4 bases at V and 2 bases at J, leaving 14 bases unmatched.

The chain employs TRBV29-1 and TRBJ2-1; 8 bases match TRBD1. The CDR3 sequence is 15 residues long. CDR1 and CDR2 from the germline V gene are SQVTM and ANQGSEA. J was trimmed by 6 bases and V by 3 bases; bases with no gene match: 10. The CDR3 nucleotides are TGCAGCGTTGATTTAGCACAGGGGGTGGGCAATGAGCAGTTCTTC. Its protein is CSVDLAQGVGNEQFF.

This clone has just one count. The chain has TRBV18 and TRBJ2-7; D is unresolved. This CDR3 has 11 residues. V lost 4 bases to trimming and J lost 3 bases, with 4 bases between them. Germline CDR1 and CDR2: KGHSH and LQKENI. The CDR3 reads CASSLNYEQYF. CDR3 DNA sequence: TGTGCCAGCTCACTAAACTACGAGCAGTACTTC.

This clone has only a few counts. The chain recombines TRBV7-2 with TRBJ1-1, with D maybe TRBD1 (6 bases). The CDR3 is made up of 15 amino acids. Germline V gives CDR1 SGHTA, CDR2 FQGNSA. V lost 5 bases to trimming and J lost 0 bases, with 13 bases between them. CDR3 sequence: CASSAGGAMNTEAFF. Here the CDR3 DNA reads TGTGCCAGCAGCGCCGGGGGGGCCATGAACACTGAAGCTTTCTTT.

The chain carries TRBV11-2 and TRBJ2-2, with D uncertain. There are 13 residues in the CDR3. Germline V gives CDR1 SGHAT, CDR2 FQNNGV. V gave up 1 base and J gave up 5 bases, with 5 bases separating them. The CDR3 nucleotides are TGTGCCAGCAGCTTAGGGAGAACCGGGGAGCTGTTTTTT. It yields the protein CASSLGRTGELFF. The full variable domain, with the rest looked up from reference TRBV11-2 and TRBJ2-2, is EAGVAQSPRYKIIEKRQSVAFWCNPISGHATLYWYQQILGQGPKLLIQFQNNGVVDDSQLPKDRFSAERLKGVDSTLKIQPAKLEDSAVYLCASSLGRTGELFFGEGSRLTVL.

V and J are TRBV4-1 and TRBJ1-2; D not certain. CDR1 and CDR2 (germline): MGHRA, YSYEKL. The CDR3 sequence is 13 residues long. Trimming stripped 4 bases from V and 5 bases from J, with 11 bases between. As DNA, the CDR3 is TGCGCCAGCAGCCCGACGGGTCCATATGGCTACACCTTC. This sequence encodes CASSPTGPYGYTF.

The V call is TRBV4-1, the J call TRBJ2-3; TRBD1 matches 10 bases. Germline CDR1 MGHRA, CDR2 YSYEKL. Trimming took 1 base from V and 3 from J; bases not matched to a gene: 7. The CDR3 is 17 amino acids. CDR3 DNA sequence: TGCGCCAGCAGCCAAGTGCACAGACAGGGGGCGACAGATACGCAGTATTTT. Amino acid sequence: CASSQVHRQGATDTQYF.